The rows below give T cell receptor beta chains drawn from one sample of a study of response to subunit inactivated influenza vaccine. TCRdb re-derived calls from the RT-PCR reads in MiXCR, one entry per CDR3 protein. This sample has hundreds of thousands of distinct CDR3 sequences, with approximately 10% found just once. This same sample was also taken into another study, of T cells expressing NK-cell markers.

Specimen: PBMCs from blood, collected on the day of vaccination. The receptors shown here come from a man aged 50 to 60 who received an inactivated influenza vaccine. Each CDR3 is given with its conserved first and last residue. A D gene is named only where the DNA matches it firmly. A clone size is listed for some rows: how often the clone was seen (once, few, many), or a class if it is expanded.

>few|TRBJ2-3|TRBV5-5|TRBD2
CASSFRREGLYTQYF
TGTGCCAGCAGCTTTAGGCGGGAGGGCCTTTATACGCAGTATTTT
>few|TRBJ2-3|TRBV11-2|-
CASSSSELTRTDTQYF
TGTGCCAGCAGCTCTTCAGAACTCACGCGCACAGATACGCAGTATTTT
>-|TRBJ2-1|TRBV20-1|-
CSARVKTGASYNEQFF
TGCAGTGCTAGAGTAAAGACAGGTGCCTCCTACAATGAGCAGTTCTTC
>few|TRBJ2-3|TRBV2|-
CASRQDTDTQYF
TGTGCCAGCAGGCAGGACACAGATACGCAGTATTTT
>few|TRBJ2-2|TRBV7-2|TRBD1
CASSIRQGANTGELFF
TGTGCCAGCAGCATCCGACAGGGGGCAAACACCGGGGAGCTGTTTTTT
>few|TRBJ2-1|TRBV13|TRBD2
CASTASRLAGDLEQFF
TGTGCCAGCACCGCCAGTCGACTAGCGGGGGATCTTGAGCAGTTCTTC
>many|TRBJ1-6|TRBV5-1|-
CASRGMDNSPLHF
TGCGCTAGCAGGGGCATGGATAATTCACCCCTCCACTTT
>-|TRBJ2-3|TRBV6-2/TRBV6-3|TRBD2
CATLTVRLAGAGGADTQYF
TGTGCCACCCTCACCGTGAGGCTAGCGGGGGCCGGGGGGGCAGATACGCAGTATTTT
>-|TRBJ2-3|TRBV6-5|-
CASQTVTDTQYF
TGTGCCTCCCAGACAGTCACAGATACGCAGTATTTT
>few|TRBJ2-7|TRBV4-2|TRBD1
CASSQEGRTGYEQYF
TGTGCCAGCAGCCAAGAGGGTCGGACAGGCTACGAGCAGTACTTC
>-|TRBJ2-3|TRBV20-1|-
CSASRDPTDTQYF
TGCAGTGCTAGTCGGGATCCCACAGATACGCAGTATTTT
>-|TRBJ2-5|TRBV20-1|TRBD2
CSARDTGGALGETQYF
TGCAGTGCTAGAGATACCGGGGGGGCTTTAGGGGAGACCCAGTACTTC
>few|TRBJ1-2|TRBV12-3/TRBV12-4|-
CASSLWTDNFGYTF
TGTGCCAGCAGTTTGTGGACAGATAATTTCGGCTACACCTTC
>-|TRBJ2-3|TRBV7-2|TRBD2
CASSSLAGVRQDTQYF
TGTGCCAGCAGTTCCCTAGCGGGAGTAAGGCAAGATACGCAGTATTTT
>-|TRBJ2-6|TRBV30|-
CAWSTGVYDVLTF
TGTGCCTGGAGTACGGGGGTTTACGACGTCCTGACTTTC
>-|TRBJ2-7|TRBV10-2|-
CASSEWVAYEQYF
TGCGCCAGCAGTGAGTGGGTGGCCTACGAGCAGTACTTC
>few|TRBJ2-7|TRBV6-2/TRBV6-3|TRBD1
CASRSDRVISYEQYF
TGTGCCAGCAGATCAGACAGGGTAATTTCCTACGAGCAGTACTTC
>few|TRBJ1-4|TRBV6-1|-
CASSDPGQGGEEKLFF
TGTGCCAGCAGTGACCCAGGTCAGGGCGGGGAGGAAAAACTGTTTTTT
>few|TRBJ2-3|TRBV12-3/TRBV12-4|TRBD1
CASSNRVGGRTDTQYF
TGTGCCAGCAGCAACCGGGTAGGGGGCCGCACAGATACGCAGTATTTT
>few|TRBJ1-1|TRBV6-5|TRBD1
CASRYQGGGGDEAFF
TGTGCCAGCAGGTACCAAGGGGGCGGTGGGGATGAAGCTTTCTTT
>once|TRBJ2-7|TRBV19|TRBD1
CASSMLGTVVYEQYF
TGTGCCAGTAGTATGTTGGGGACAGTCGTTTACGAGCAGTACTTC
>-|TRBJ2-1|TRBV7-2|TRBD2
CASSLWGNGGNNEQFF
TGTGCCAGCAGCTTATGGGGTAACGGGGGGAACAATGAGCAGTTCTTC
>few|TRBJ1-2|TRBV30|TRBD1
CAWSTAGTVKYYGYTF
TGTGCCTGGAGTACGGCAGGGACAGTAAAGTACTATGGCTACACCTTC
>few|TRBJ2-7|TRBV20-1|-
CSASTLYEQYF
TGCAGTGCTAGTACCCTCTACGAGCAGTACTTC
>-|TRBJ2-6|TRBV10-3|-
CASRVAGANVLTF
TGTGCCAGTAGGGTAGCTGGGGCCAACGTCCTGACTTTC
>few|TRBJ2-7|TRBV7-2|TRBD1
CASSWGQGRLYEQYF
TGTGCCAGCAGCTGGGGACAGGGGAGGTTATACGAGCAGTACTTC
>-|TRBJ2-1|TRBV4-3|-
CASSQDYWTDAYNEQFF
TGCGCCAGCAGCCAAGACTACTGGACTGACGCCTACAATGAGCAGTTCTTC
>-|TRBJ1-4|TRBV29-1|TRBD1
CSALRDRANEKLFF
TGCAGCGCCCTCCGGGACAGGGCGAATGAAAAACTGTTTTTT
>few|TRBJ2-7|TRBV5-6|TRBD2
CASSLGRSGVPYEQYF
TGTGCCAGCAGCTTGGGCCGCAGCGGGGTTCCCTACGAGCAGTACTTC
>-|TRBJ1-1|TRBV5-1|-
CASSLESDTEAFF
TGCGCCAGCAGCTTAGAGTCGGACACTGAAGCTTTCTTT
>few|TRBJ1-6|TRBV13|-
CASSQKRTATINSPLHF
TGTGCCAGCAGCCAAAAACGGACAGCTACCATTAATTCACCCCTCCACTTT
>-|TRBJ1-2|TRBV12-3/TRBV12-4|TRBD1
CASKQGAGGYTF
TGTGCCAGCAAACAGGGGGCCGGGGGCTACACCTTC
>-|TRBJ2-7|TRBV20-1|-
CSAKRSGVRLTYEQYF
TGCAGTGCAAAGAGGTCTGGGGTCAGACTCACCTACGAGCAGTACTTC
>-|TRBJ2-3|TRBV5-4|TRBD1
CASSKRTGGLSTDTQYF
TGTGCCAGCAGCAAAAGAACAGGGGGCCTTAGCACAGATACGCAGTATTTT
>few|TRBJ2-5|TRBV7-3|-
CASSPGGGRLETQYF
TGTGCCAGCAGCCCAGGGGGCGGGAGGTTGGAGACCCAGTACTTC
>-|TRBJ1-1|TRBV6-1|-
CASKTARNTEAFF
TGTGCCAGCAAAACAGCGAGGAACACTGAAGCTTTCTTT
>-|TRBJ1-1|TRBV5-1|TRBD1
CASSLLQGGTEAFF
TGCGCCAGCAGCTTGTTACAGGGGGGGACTGAAGCTTTCTTT
>few|TRBJ1-5|TRBV24-1|-
CATSDRQGANQPQHF
TGTGCCACCAGTGATAGGCAAGGGGCAAATCAGCCCCAGCATTTT
>-|TRBJ2-3|TRBV15|-
CATSRGALTAGDTQYF
TGTGCCACCAGCAGAGGGGCCCTCACCGCCGGAGATACGCAGTATTTT
>many|TRBJ2-7|TRBV7-9|-
CASSLESSEQYF
TGTGCCAGCAGCTTAGAAAGCAGCGAGCAGTACTTC